This paragraph reports one T cell receptor beta chain. Its target is unknown. One end of the junction fails to match germline, which may point to a read error. Time point reported: newly diagnosed GD, antithyroid drugs for less than 3 months. Isolated PBMC RNA provided the starting material for the TCR library. The entry originates in a study of regulatory T cells in long-lasting Graves disease. Assembly of TCR beta libraries relied on iRepertoire HTBI primers together with Arm-PCR of CDR3 regions. Under the authors' procedure: Samples collectively showed some 65 TRBV and roughly 15 TRBJ segments. TCRdb redid the calling of the multiplex PCR reads with MiXCR, one entry per CDR3 protein. TCRdb's processing, not the authors' own work, is the source of the V and J calls. The sample has approximately 230,000 distinct CDR3 sequences, around 18% seen once. Study-wide results and caveats: Lower TCR diversity was seen in persistent Graves' patients than in newly diagnosed ones.

The sample in question was peripheral blood mononuclear cells (PBMCs), obtained at new diagnosis, from a patient treated with antithyroid drugs. The origin of this receptor is a female donor with Graves disease.

This CDR3 is CASSTIGWGTEAFF. CDR3 in DNA: TGTGCCAGCAGTACTATTGGTTGGGGCACTGAAGCTTTCTTT. V and J are TRBV10-3 and TRBJ1-1; D is undetermined. Per germline, CDR1 ENHRY and CDR2 SYGVKD. The CDR3 is 14 amino acids.